This T cell receptor (beta chain) was sequenced in a study of T cell changes during pregnancy in multiple sclerosis (dated by TCRdb to the late 2010s). As for the study more broadly: In women with multiple sclerosis, the researchers looked at how the T cell repertoire shifted as pregnancy progressed.

This clone was detected a few times. The antigen it binds to is not known. No base-level quality is on record; no much larger clone is a single base apart. Receptor libraries were prepared by the immunoSEQ multiplex PCR assay. Not all clones reach the TCRdb copy of this immuneACCESS table, which keeps in-frame sequences only. Checked studies attribute under half of the gap to unresolved V genes and leave the rest unexplained. The table for this sample lists fewer than 70,000 clones; around 93% of them were counted only once. Less than 3% of the sample is held by the ten biggest clonotypes. This TCR was recovered from a female donor in good health, enrolled as a control in a pregnancy study. The material sequenced was peripheral blood, taken in the second trimester of pregnancy.

The DNA sequence follows: TGTGCCAGCAGCAAAACCTCCAGGGTTGTGGTTCCAAACTCACCCCTCCACTTT. Its product reads: CASSKTSRVVVPNSPLHF. Recombination connected TRBV21-1 to TRBJ1-6; the table assigns TRBD1, which was not confirmed against the DNA. TRBV21-1 constitutes a pseudogene. The CDR3, from cysteine to phenylalanine, totals 18 residues. The CDR3 DNA has 54 bases and is translated from base 1.